Listed below are T cell receptor beta chains from one sample, sequenced in a study of T cell responses to AZD1222 COVID-19 vaccine. Profiling relied on immunoSEQ multiplex PCR, and the TCRdb table lists in-frame clones only, not all of them. Of about 99,000 clones listed, approximately 88% are singletons. Sequenced material: peripheral blood, taken on day 0 of AZD1222 vaccination. The receptors were sampled from an adult in good health. The CDR3 runs from the conserved cysteine through the conserved F or W. Fields, in order: J gene, clone size, D gene, V gene, CDR3 protein, CDR3 DNA. D genes are given only for firm matches. Where a row states a size, it is once, few, many or the class of an expanded clone; other rows omit it.

j_gene: TRBJ1-1; abundance: -; d_gene: -; v_gene: TRBV29-1; CDR3aa: CSVEGVRGTEAFF; CDR3nt: TGCAGCGTTGAAGGAGTGCGGGGGACTGAAGCTTTCTTT
j_gene: TRBJ2-6; abundance: -; d_gene: -; v_gene: TRBV9; CDR3aa: CASSGRIIGSGANVLTF; CDR3nt: TGTGCCAGCAGCGGCCGTATCATCGGCTCTGGGGCCAACGTCCTGACTTTC
j_gene: TRBJ1-5; abundance: -; d_gene: -; v_gene: TRBV10-1; CDR3aa: CASSESGNQPQHF; CDR3nt: TGCGCCAGCAGTGAGTCCGGCAATCAGCCCCAGCATTTT
j_gene: TRBJ1-1; abundance: -; d_gene: -; v_gene: TRBV12-3/TRBV12-4; CDR3aa: CASSFYPTEAFF; CDR3nt: TGTGCCAGCAGTTTTTATCCCACTGAAGCTTTCTTT
j_gene: TRBJ1-4; abundance: once; d_gene: TRBD1; v_gene: TRBV24-1; CDR3aa: CATSDSTGGYEKLFF; CDR3nt: TGTGCCACCAGTGATTCGACAGGGGGGTACGAAAAACTGTTTTTT
j_gene: TRBJ1-2; abundance: -; d_gene: TRBD1; v_gene: TRBV25-1; CDR3aa: CASSDSGQGAKGYTF; CDR3nt: TGTGCCAGCAGTGACTCCGGACAGGGGGCTAAGGGCTACACCTTC
j_gene: TRBJ2-7; abundance: -; d_gene: -; v_gene: TRBV27; CDR3aa: CASSFIAARGGEQYF; CDR3nt: TGTGCCAGCAGTTTCATTGCCGCTCGTGGCGGCGAGCAGTACTTC
j_gene: TRBJ2-1; abundance: -; d_gene: TRBD1; v_gene: TRBV12-5; CDR3aa: CASYRDRVSNEQFF; CDR3nt: TGTGCTAGCTACCGGGACAGGGTTTCCAATGAGCAGTTCTTC
j_gene: TRBJ1-4; abundance: -; d_gene: -; v_gene: TRBV2; CDR3aa: CASSELGILATNEKLFF; CDR3nt: TGTGCCAGCAGTGAACTGGGGATTCTTGCAACTAATGAAAAACTGTTTTTT
j_gene: TRBJ2-2; abundance: -; d_gene: -; v_gene: TRBV7-6; CDR3aa: CASSPFGSPNTGELFF; CDR3nt: TGTGCCAGCAGCCCCTTCGGGTCTCCCAACACCGGGGAGCTGTTTTTT
j_gene: TRBJ1-1; abundance: -; d_gene: -; v_gene: TRBV30; CDR3aa: CAWALEGTQDTEAFF; CDR3nt: TGTGCCTGGGCCTTAGAGGGGACCCAAGACACTGAAGCTTTCTTT
j_gene: TRBJ1-3; abundance: few; d_gene: -; v_gene: TRBV3-1/TRBV3-2; CDR3aa: CASSDGRFSGNTIYF; CDR3nt: TGTGCCAGCAGCGATGGACGGTTCTCTGGAAACACCATATATTTT
j_gene: TRBJ2-7; abundance: -; d_gene: -; v_gene: TRBV30; CDR3aa: CAWSSGTLRYEQYF; CDR3nt: TGTGCCTGGAGTTCTGGGACCTTACGCTACGAGCAGTACTTC
j_gene: TRBJ2-5; abundance: -; d_gene: -; v_gene: TRBV10-1; CDR3aa: CASSSGVQETQYF; CDR3nt: TGCGCCAGCAGTTCGGGAGTTCAAGAGACCCAGTACTTC
j_gene: TRBJ2-3; abundance: -; d_gene: TRBD1; v_gene: TRBV6-1; CDR3aa: CASSGLDRVGTDTQYF; CDR3nt: TGTGCCAGCAGTGGATTAGACAGGGTGGGAACAGATACGCAGTATTTT
j_gene: TRBJ1-1; abundance: -; d_gene: -; v_gene: TRBV6-7; CDR3aa: CASTYSLVVVNTEAFF; CDR3nt: TGTGCCAGCACCTACAGCTTAGTGGTAGTGAACACTGAAGCTTTCTTT
j_gene: TRBJ1-5; abundance: -; d_gene: -; v_gene: TRBV19; CDR3aa: CASRRDSNQPQHF; CDR3nt: TGTGCCAGTAGGAGGGATAGCAATCAGCCCCAGCATTTT
j_gene: TRBJ1-5; abundance: -; d_gene: -; v_gene: TRBV3-1/TRBV3-2; CDR3aa: CASSHQENQPQHF; CDR3nt: TGTGCCAGCAGCCACCAGGAGAATCAGCCCCAGCATTTT
j_gene: TRBJ2-7; abundance: -; d_gene: -; v_gene: TRBV10-3; CDR3aa: CAINQGGSSYEQYF; CDR3nt: TGTGCCATCAATCAGGGGGGGAGCTCCTACGAGCAGTACTTC
j_gene: TRBJ2-3; abundance: -; d_gene: -; v_gene: TRBV10-3; CDR3aa: CAISESAGTTSTDTQYF; CDR3nt: TGTGCCATCAGTGAGTCGGCAGGGACGACTAGCACAGATACGCAGTATTTT
j_gene: TRBJ1-2; abundance: once; d_gene: -; v_gene: TRBV30; CDR3aa: CAWSVASGYTF; CDR3nt: TGTGCCTGGAGTGTGGCCTCTGGCTACACCTTC